This T cell receptor (beta chain) was recorded in a study of cytomegalovirus exposure and HLA in healthy donors. The PCR ran on 60 Vbeta and 13 Jbeta primers. Generated by immunoSEQ multiplex PCR, the TCRdb table keeps only in-frame clones and is missing some. The profile shows approximately 160,000 clones, more than 60% of them singletons. A remark on this clone: Antigen unknown.

Study observations and caveats: Segments of the TCR beta V type were, in most cases, productive about 90% or about 30% of the time in an earlier analysis.

Sequenced material: PBMCs. This receptor was taken from a male donor in good health and CMV-seronegative.

The CDR3 sequence is CASSARDYANTGELFF. CDR3 coding DNA: TGTGCCAGCAGCGCCCGGGACTACGCGAACACCGGGGAGCTGTTTTTT. The V call is TRBV9, the J call TRBJ2-2; 7 bases agree with TRBD2. The germline V gene has CDR1 SGDLS and CDR2 YYNGEE. This CDR3 spans 16 amino acids. The trim removed 3 bases at V and 0 bases at J, leaving 5 bases unmatched. Full variable domain (outside the CDR3, taken from reference TRBV9 and TRBJ2-2): DSGVTQTPKHLITATGQRVTLRCSPRSGDLSVYWYQQSLDQGLQFLIQYYNGEERAKGNILERFSAQQFPDLHSELNLSSLELGDSALYFCASSARDYANTGELFFGEGSRLTVL.